The 20 T cell receptor beta chains below all came from one sample that was sequenced in a study of T cell responses to AZD1222 COVID-19 vaccine. Some clones are missing from TCRdb's copy, which holds only in-frame ones; the method was immunoSEQ multiplex PCR. The sample shows around 70,000 clones, around nine tenths of them seen only once. This specimen was peripheral blood, taken 28 days after the second AZD1222 dose. Receptors originate from an adult who received the AZD1222 COVID-19 vaccine.

This clone was counted once. CDR3 amino acids: CASSQTENQPQHF. The CDR3 DNA reads TGTGCCAGCAGTCAGACCGAGAATCAGCCCCAGCATTTT. The chain uses TRBV12-3 or TRBV12-4 and TRBJ1-5; D not certain. The CDR3 loop spans 13 amino acids. V lost 5 bases and J 4 bases, leaving 9 bases between the germline ends.

The chain couples TRBV7-3 to TRBJ1-6, with D unclear. The CDR3 is 15 residues long. Trimming removed 1 base from V and 8 bases from J, with 12 bases in between. CDR1 and CDR2 from the germline V gene are SGHTA and FQGTGA. The CDR3 DNA is TGTGCCAGCAGCTTAAATGGGATGGGGTATTCACCCCTCCACTTT. Protein sequence: CASSLNGMGYSPLHF.

V usage is TRBV30 and J usage is TRBJ1-4; D is undetermined. In germline, CDR1 is GTSNPN, CDR2 SVGIG (reference sequence). V lost 0 bases to trimming and J lost 5 bases, with 7 bases between them. The CDR3 spans 13 residues. CDR3 loop: CAWSVQRNEKLFF. In DNA, the CDR3 is TGTGCCTGGAGTGTACAGAGAAATGAAAAACTGTTTTTT.

This chain uses TRBV28 with TRBJ1-2, with D possibly TRBD1 on 5 matching bases. The length of the CDR3 is 16 residues. The V gene's germline CDR1 is MDHEN and CDR2 SYDVKM. V was pared by 5 bases and J by 0 bases, with 16 bases between. The CDR3 reads CASSPPDSTPNYGYTF. DNA of the CDR3: TGTGCCAGCAGTCCCCCAGACAGTACGCCTAACTATGGCTACACCTTC.

This rearrangement joins TRBV18 to TRBJ2-7; tentative D call: TRBD2 (6 bases). The length of the CDR3 is 13 residues. With 4 bases removed from V and 9 bases from J, the gap between germline ends came to 16 bases. The germline V gene has CDR1 KGHSH and CDR2 LQKENI. DNA of the CDR3: TGTGCCAGCTCACTAGGGACTTCGCGGTTGCAGTACTTC. Translating it yields CASSLGTSRLQYF. Drawing the rest from reference TRBV18 and TRBJ2-7, the complete variable domain is NAGVMQNPRHLVRRRGQEARLRCSPMKGHSHVYWYRQLPEEGLKFMVYLQKENIIDESGMPKERFSAEFPKEGPSILRIQQVVRGDSAAYFCASSLGTSRLQYFGPGTRLTVT.

The gene calls are TRBV6-5 and TRBJ1-5; weak D call: TRBD1 (6 bases). Germline lookup yields CDR1 MNHEY and CDR2 SVGAGI. The CDR3 is made up of 15 amino acids. Between the trimmed V and J ends, which lost 6 bases and 6 bases, there was a span of 18 bases. CDR3: CASSKGHGEGQPQHF. The CDR3 coding sequence is TGTGCCAGCAGCAAGGGACACGGGGAGGGTCAGCCCCAGCATTTT.

V gene TRBV18 combines with J gene TRBJ1-4, with 9 bases matching TRBD1. The CDR3 contains 16 residues. Trimming cost V 5 bases and J 0 bases; bases outside gene matches: 4. Germline assignment: CDR1 KGHSH and CDR2 LQKENI. The CDR3 region is CASSYRGLATNEKLFF. The CDR3 bases are TGTGCCAGCTCATACAGGGGGCTCGCAACTAATGAAAAACTGTTTTTT.

The chain joins TRBV19 to TRBJ1-5, with D unclear. Germline V gives CDR1 LNHDA, CDR2 SQIVND (reference sequence). V dropped 6 bases and J dropped 3 bases, with 15 bases sitting between them. The CDR3 sequence is 15 residues long. The CDR3 spells CASRWEREINQPQHF. In nucleotides, the CDR3 is TGTGCCAGTAGATGGGAACGGGAGATCAATCAGCCCCAGCATTTT.

This clone appeared once. The V call is TRBV6-5, the J call TRBJ2-1, with TRBD1 identical over 7 bases. The CDR3 is made up of 14 amino acids. In germline, CDR1 is MNHEY, CDR2 SVGAGI. Germline trimming cut 2 bases from V and 4 bases from J; bases unmatched to any gene: 2. This CDR3 is CASSYRTGYNEQFF. CDR3 coding DNA: TGTGCCAGCAGTTACCGGACAGGTTACAATGAGCAGTTCTTC.

A single count supports this clone. The rearrangement joins TRBV7-9 to TRBJ1-3; D gene uncertain. CDR1 and CDR2 from the germline V gene are SEHNR and FQNEAQ (reference sequence). The CDR3 contains 12 residues. Trimming removed 5 bases at V and 0 bases at J, with 2 bases between. The CDR3 protein is CASSTSGNTIYF. The CDR3 DNA reads as TGTGCCAGCAGCACCTCTGGAAACACCATATATTTT.

This clone occurred a few times. The chain employs TRBV4-3 and TRBJ1-4; 8 bases line up with TRBD1. The CDR3 has 17 amino acids. J gave up 7 bases and V 2 bases, and 12 bases lay outside the gene matches. CDR1 LGHNA and CDR2 YSLEER come from the germline V gene. Here the CDR3 DNA reads TGCGCCAGCAGCCAAAGCCCCCTCCAGGGGGCGGGTGAAAAACTGTTTTTT. It yields the protein CASSQSPLQGAGEKLFF.

The J gene is TRBJ1-6, the V gene TRBV18; D is unresolved. The germline V and J ends were trimmed by 1 base and 4 bases, with 5 bases remaining between them. Looked up from germline, CDR1 is KGHSH and CDR2 is LQKENI. The CDR3 contains 14 residues. CDR3 protein: CASSPQSYNSPLHF. CDR3 coding DNA: TGTGCCAGCTCACCACAGTCTTATAATTCACCCCTCCACTTT.

This sequence joins TRBV15 and TRBJ2-5; tentatively, D is TRBD1 (5 bases). The V and J ends lost 0 bases and 1 base respectively, with 9 bases between them. This CDR3 is built from 15 residues. CDR1 is LNHNV, CDR2 YYDKDF, per germline (reference sequence). CDR3: CATSRESRVQETQYF. DNA for the CDR3: TGTGCCACCAGCAGAGAATCCAGGGTCCAAGAGACCCAGTACTTC.

The gene calls are TRBV3-1 (or the pseudogene TRBV3-2) and TRBJ2-3; D is ambiguous. The CDR3 runs to 12 residues. V was trimmed by 4 bases and J by 4 bases, leaving 6 bases between them. Germline V gene data show CDR1 as LGHDT and CDR2 as YNNKEL (reference sequence). The CDR3 bases are TGTGCCAGCAGCCTACCAGCAGATACGCAGTATTTT. As protein: CASSLPADTQYF.

The genes are TRBV14 and TRBJ1-6; the D gene is possibly TRBD1 (6 bases). V gave up 3 bases and J gave up 5 bases, with 8 bases separating them. The germline V gene encodes CDR1 SGHDN and CDR2 FVKESK. The CDR3 length is 14 residues. The chain's CDR3 is CASSHGTNNSPLHF. The CDR3 DNA reads TGTGCCAGCAGCCACGGGACAAATAATTCACCCCTCCACTTT.

V gene TRBV19 combines with J gene TRBJ2-5, with D maybe TRBD1 (6 bases). Trimming removed 5 bases at V and 7 bases at J, with 17 bases between. Germline assignment: CDR1 LNHDA and CDR2 SQIVND (reference sequence). The CDR3 covers 14 residues. Written as DNA, the CDR3 is TGTGCCAGTAGTCAAACAGGGTTTGGTATGACCCAGTACTTC. Translating it yields CASSQTGFGMTQYF.

The rearrangement uses TRBV19 and TRBJ2-1; TRBD2 aligns across 8 bases. This CDR3 has 15 amino acids. Germline loops: CDR1 LNHDA, CDR2 SQIVND (reference sequence). V trimming: 4 bases; J trimming: 4 bases; junction bases outside the gene matches: 6. CDR3 coding DNA: TGTGCCAGTAGTAAGGAAGCGGGAGCTTACAATGAGCAGTTCTTC. Its translation is CASSKEAGAYNEQFF.

The chain couples TRBV2 to TRBJ2-5; D unclear. The length of the CDR3 is 13 residues. V shed 5 bases and J shed 5 bases, with 12 bases lying between them. Per the germline V gene, CDR1 is SNHLY and CDR2 is FYNNEI. CDR3 nucleotide sequence: TGTGCCAGCAGTACCCAGGTTAGGGAGACCCAGTACTTC. It is translated as CASSTQVRETQYF.

This rearrangement joins TRBV12-3 or TRBV12-4 to TRBJ1-2, with D possibly matching TRBD1 (6 bases). The ends were cut back, 4 bases at V and 5 bases at J, with 8 bases in the middle. This CDR3 comprises 12 residues. CDR3 bases: TGTGCCAGCAGTTCGGGGGCTTATGGCTACACCTTC. Its translation: CASSSGAYGYTF.

Comment on this clone: The junction departs from the called germline gene at one end, perhaps through a read error. This chain joins TRBV7-7 and TRBJ2-7; TRBD2 agrees at 15 bases. CDR3 length: 15 residues. Germline V gives CDR1 SSHAT, CDR2 FNYEAQ (reference sequence). The CDR3 coding sequence is TGTGCTAGCAGCCCCGGACTAGCGGGAGGGGGCGAGCAGTACTTC. Translating it yields CASSPGLAGGGEQYF.